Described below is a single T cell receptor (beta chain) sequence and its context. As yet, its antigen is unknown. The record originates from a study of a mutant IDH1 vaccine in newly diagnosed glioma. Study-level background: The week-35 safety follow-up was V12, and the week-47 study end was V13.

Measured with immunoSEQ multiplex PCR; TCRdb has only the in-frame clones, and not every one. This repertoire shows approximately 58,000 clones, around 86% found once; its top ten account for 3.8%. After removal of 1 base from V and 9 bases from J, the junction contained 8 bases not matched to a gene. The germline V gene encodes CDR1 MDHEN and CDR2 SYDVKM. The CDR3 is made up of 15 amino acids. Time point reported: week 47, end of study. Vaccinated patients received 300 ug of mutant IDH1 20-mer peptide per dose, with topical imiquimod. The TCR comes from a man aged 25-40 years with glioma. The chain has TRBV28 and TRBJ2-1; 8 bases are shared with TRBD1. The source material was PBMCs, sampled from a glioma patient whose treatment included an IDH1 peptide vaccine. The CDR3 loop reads CASSLLARGLGEQFF. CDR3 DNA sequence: TGTGCCAGCAGTTTATTAGCCAGGGGGCTCGGTGAGCAGTTCTTC.